The clone carrying this T cell receptor beta chain was recorded a few times. Its specificity is not known. This entry belongs to a study of beta chain features in type 1 diabetes. Since all of the isolated RNA was reverse transcribed, expressed TCRB transcripts were what got sequenced. Sequenced naive, central memory and regulatory T cell samples produced an average of approximately 3.5 million reads. Profiling relied on immunoSEQ multiplex PCR, and the TCRdb table lists in-frame clones only, not all of them. The sample contains roughly 240,000 clones, 13% to 15% of which appear only once. Every donor provided one heparinised blood draw, which averaged roughly 120 mL. V was pared by 8 bases and J by 0 bases, with 8 bases of the junction left unmatched. The CDR3 is 16 residues long. CDR1 is SGHNT, CDR2 YYREEE, per germline (reference sequence). The study, taken as a whole, reports: Type 1 diabetes patients had moderately but significantly shorter TCRB CDR3s in all four CD4+ subsets. Cells with high TCR expression could be over-represented when cDNA is sequenced.

Sequencing was performed on naive CD4+ T cells from blood. The chain uses TRBV5-4 and TRBJ2-3; 11 nucleotides align to TRBD2. The sequence was collected from a woman aged 40 to 49 in good health. The CDR3: CASHLAGGVSTDTQYF. CDR3 DNA: TGTGCCAGTCACCTAGCGGGGGGTGTTAGCACAGATACGCAGTATTTT. The full variable domain, rest sourced from reference TRBV5-4 and TRBJ2-3, is ETGVTQSPTHLIKTRGQQVTLRCSSQSGHNTVSWYQQALGQGPQFIFQYYREEENGRGNFPPRFSGLQFPNYSSELNVNALELDDSALYLCASHLAGGVSTDTQYFGPGTRLTVL.